Sequencing of this T cell receptor beta chain was carried out in a study of Graves' ophthalmopathy and Graves' hyperthyroidism. With regard to this clonotype: Its antigen is not known.

Study conclusions and caveats: Thyroid clonotypes that were expanded above 0.001 frequency mostly also appeared in blood.

Among the exclusions were patients with other autoimmune diseases, uncontrolled infections, pregnancy or lactation. Establishment of the diagnosis relied upon clinical symptoms, serum thyroxine, TRAb, thyroid ultrasound and orbital computed tomography. Amplification targeted the TCR beta CDR3 regions, with RNA transcripts as the source material. RT-PCR in the first round used HTBI primers; a second-round multiplex PCR followed. TCRdb used MiXCR to reprocess the multiplex PCR reads, holding one entry per CDR3 protein. The sample gives about 1.1 million distinct CDR3 sequences, about two fifths of which show up once; approximately 12% is in the top ten. Unmatched junction bases numbered 8, after V lost 6 bases and J lost 2 bases. Germline assignment: CDR1 SNHLY and CDR2 FYNNEI. This CDR3 is 17 amino acids long.

This clonotype originated in an adult man with Graves' hyperthyroidism. The chain is built from TRBV2 and TRBJ2-7; the match to TRBD2 covers 15 bases. Input material: peripheral blood or thyroid tissue (not recorded which). The CDR3 reads CASSPTGTSGGPYEQYF. CDR3 coding DNA: TGTGCCAGCAGCCCAACCGGGACTAGCGGGGGGCCCTACGAGCAGTACTTC.